This T cell receptor beta chain was sequenced for a study of CD8 T cells in Susac syndrome. The CDR3 is 15 amino acids. Unmatched junction bases numbered 12, after V lost 0 bases and J lost 7 bases. In germline, CDR1 is GTSNPN, CDR2 SVGIG (reference sequence). RNA was extracted with the RNeasy kit, and a quantity of roughly 0.45 to 1 ug was reverse transcribed using random hexamers. One entry per CDR3 protein results from TCRdb running MiXCR on the immunoSEQ multiplex PCR reads. The table has 200,000 to 250,000 distinct CDR3 sequences, roughly 96% seen once. The chain employs TRBV30 and TRBJ2-7, with 7 bases matching TRBD1. Input material: CD4+ T cells from PBMCs. This sequence originates from a human donor with multiple sclerosis. This chain's CDR3 is CAWSVRTGYNREQYF. The CDR3 DNA reads as TGTGCCTGGAGTGTACGGACAGGCTATAATCGGGAGCAGTACTTC.